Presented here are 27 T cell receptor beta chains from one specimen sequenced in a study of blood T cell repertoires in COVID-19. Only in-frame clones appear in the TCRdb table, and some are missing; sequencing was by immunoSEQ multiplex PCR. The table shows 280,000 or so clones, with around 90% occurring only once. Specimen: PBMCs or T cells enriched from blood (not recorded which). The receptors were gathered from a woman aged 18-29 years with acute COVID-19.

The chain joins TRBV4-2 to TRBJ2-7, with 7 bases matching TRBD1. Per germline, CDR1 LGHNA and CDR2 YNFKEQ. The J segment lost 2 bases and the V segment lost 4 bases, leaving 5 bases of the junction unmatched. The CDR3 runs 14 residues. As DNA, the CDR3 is TGTGCCAGCAGCCCCGACAGGGAGCCCTACGAGCAGTACTTC. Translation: CASSPDREPYEQYF.

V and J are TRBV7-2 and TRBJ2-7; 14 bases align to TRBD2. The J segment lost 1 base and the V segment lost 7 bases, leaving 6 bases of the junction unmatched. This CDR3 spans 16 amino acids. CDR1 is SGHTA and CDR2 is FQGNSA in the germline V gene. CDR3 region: CASNTGLAGVSYEQYF. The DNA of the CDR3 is TGTGCCAGCAACACGGGACTAGCGGGAGTATCCTACGAGCAGTACTTC.

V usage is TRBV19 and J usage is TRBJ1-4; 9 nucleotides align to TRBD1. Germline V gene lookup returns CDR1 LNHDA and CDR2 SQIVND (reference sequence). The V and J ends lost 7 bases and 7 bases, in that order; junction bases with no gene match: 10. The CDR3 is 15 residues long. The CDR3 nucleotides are TGTGCCAGTACCCCCCGAGACAGGGGGGCTGAAAAACTGTTTTTT. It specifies CASTPRDRGAEKLFF.

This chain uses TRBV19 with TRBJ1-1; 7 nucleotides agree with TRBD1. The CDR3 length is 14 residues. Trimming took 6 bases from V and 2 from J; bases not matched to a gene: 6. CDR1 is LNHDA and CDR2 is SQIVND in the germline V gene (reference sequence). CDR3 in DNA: TGTGCCAGTAGCGGGACAGCGAGAAACACTGAAGCTTTCTTT. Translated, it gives CASSGTARNTEAFF.

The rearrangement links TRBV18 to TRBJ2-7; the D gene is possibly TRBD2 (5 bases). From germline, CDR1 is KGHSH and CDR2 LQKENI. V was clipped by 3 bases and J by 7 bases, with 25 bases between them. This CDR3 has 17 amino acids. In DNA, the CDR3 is TGTGCCAGCTCACCGACATCGGACGGATCATCCCGGAGGGAGCAGTACTTC. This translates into CASSPTSDGSSRREQYF.

In nucleotides, the CDR3 is TGTGCCAGTAGTAGGGACAGGGCTCCGAACACTGAAGCTTTCTTT. It specifies CASSRDRAPNTEAFF. The V and J genes are TRBV19 and TRBJ1-1; TRBD1 matches 9 bases. V trimming: 4 bases; J trimming: 1 base; junction bases outside the gene matches: 4. The CDR3 sequence is 15 residues long. CDR1 and CDR2 from the germline V gene are LNHDA and SQIVND (reference sequence).

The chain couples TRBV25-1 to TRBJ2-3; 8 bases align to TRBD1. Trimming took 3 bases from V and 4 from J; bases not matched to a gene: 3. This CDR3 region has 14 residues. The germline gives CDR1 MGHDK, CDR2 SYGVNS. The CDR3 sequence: CASSEWTGPDTQYF. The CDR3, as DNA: TGTGCCAGCAGTGAGTGGACAGGGCCAGATACGCAGTATTTT.

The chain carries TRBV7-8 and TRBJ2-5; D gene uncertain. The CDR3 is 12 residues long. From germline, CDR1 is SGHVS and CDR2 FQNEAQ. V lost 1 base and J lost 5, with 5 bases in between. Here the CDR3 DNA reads TGTGCCAGCAGCTTAGTCGTCGAGACCCAGTACTTC. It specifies CASSLVVETQYF.

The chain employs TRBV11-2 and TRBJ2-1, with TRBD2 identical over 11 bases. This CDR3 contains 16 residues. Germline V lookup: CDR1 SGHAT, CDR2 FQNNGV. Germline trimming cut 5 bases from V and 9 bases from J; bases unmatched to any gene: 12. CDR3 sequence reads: CASSATSGSRGVEQFF. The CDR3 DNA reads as TGTGCCAGCAGCGCAACTAGCGGGAGTCGTGGTGTTGAGCAGTTCTTC.

CDR3 sequence (DNA): TGTGCCAGCAGCCCCCGGGACAGGGAAACACGGGAAAAACTGTTTTTT. Its protein is CASSPRDRETREKLFF. V gene TRBV7-9 combines with J gene TRBJ1-4; 9 bases map to TRBD1. The CDR3 is made up of 16 amino acids. Trimming took 5 bases from V and 8 from J; bases not matched to a gene: 12. The germline V gene has CDR1 SEHNR and CDR2 FQNEAQ (reference sequence). Using reference TRBV7-9 and TRBJ1-4 for the parts outside the CDR3, the full variable domain is DTGVSQNPRHKITKRGQNVTFRCDPISEHNRLYWYRQTLGQGPEFLTYFQNEAQLEKSRLLSDRFSAERPKGSFSTLEIQRTEQGDSAMYLCASSPRDRETREKLFFGSGTQLSVL.

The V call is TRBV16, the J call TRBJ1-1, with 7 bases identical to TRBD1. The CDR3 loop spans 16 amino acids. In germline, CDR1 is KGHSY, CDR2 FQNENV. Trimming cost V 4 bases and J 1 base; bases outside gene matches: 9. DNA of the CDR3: TGTGCCAGCAGCCTTCGGACAGGTCTGGGGAACACTGAAGCTTTCTTT. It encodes CASSLRTGLGNTEAFF.

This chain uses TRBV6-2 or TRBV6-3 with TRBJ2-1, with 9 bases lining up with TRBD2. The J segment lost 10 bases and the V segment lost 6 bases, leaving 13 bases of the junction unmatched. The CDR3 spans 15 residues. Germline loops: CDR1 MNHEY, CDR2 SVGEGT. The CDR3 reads CASSRLAGRFREQFF. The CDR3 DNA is TGTGCCAGCAGCAGGCTAGCGGGGCGCTTTCGGGAGCAGTTCTTC.

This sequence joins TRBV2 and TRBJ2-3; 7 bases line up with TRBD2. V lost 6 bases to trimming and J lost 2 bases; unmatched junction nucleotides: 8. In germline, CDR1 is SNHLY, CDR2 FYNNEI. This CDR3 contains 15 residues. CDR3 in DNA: TGTGCCAGCAGATTCCAGGGACTAAACACAGATACGCAGTATTTT. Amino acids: CASRFQGLNTDTQYF.

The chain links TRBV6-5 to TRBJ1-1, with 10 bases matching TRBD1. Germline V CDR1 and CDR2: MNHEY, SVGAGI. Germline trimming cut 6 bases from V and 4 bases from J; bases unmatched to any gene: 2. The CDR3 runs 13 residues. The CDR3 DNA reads TGTGCCAGCAGAAGGACAGGGGGCACTGAAGCTTTCTTT. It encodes CASRRTGGTEAFF.

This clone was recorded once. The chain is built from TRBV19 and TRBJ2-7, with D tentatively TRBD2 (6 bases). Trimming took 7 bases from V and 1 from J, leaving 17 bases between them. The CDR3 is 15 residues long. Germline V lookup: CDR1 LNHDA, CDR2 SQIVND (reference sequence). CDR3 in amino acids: CASKRGDFISYEQYF. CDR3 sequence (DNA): TGTGCCAGTAAGAGAGGGGACTTTATATCCTACGAGCAGTACTTC. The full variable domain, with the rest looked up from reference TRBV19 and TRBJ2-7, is DGGITQSPKYLFRKEGQNVTLSCEQNLNHDAMYWYRQDPGQGLRLIYYSQIVNDFQKGDIAEGYSVSREKKESFPLTVTSAQKNPTAFYLCASKRGDFISYEQYFGPGTRLTVT.

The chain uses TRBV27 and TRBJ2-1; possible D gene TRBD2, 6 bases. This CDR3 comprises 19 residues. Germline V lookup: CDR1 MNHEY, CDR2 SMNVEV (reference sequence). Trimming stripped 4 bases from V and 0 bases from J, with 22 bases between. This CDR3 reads CASSSYPPTEGRSYNEQFF. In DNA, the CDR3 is TGTGCCAGCAGTTCCTATCCCCCCACGGAGGGTCGCTCCTACAATGAGCAGTTCTTC.

CDR3 DNA: TGTGCCAGCAGTTTTGTGGGCGCAGCTAACTATGGCTACACCTTC. Translation gives CASSFVGAANYGYTF. The chain carries TRBV28 and TRBJ1-2; D remains ambiguous. V was pared by 3 bases and J by 0 bases, with 11 bases between. CDR1 and CDR2 (germline): MDHEN, SYDVKM. The CDR3 contains 15 residues.

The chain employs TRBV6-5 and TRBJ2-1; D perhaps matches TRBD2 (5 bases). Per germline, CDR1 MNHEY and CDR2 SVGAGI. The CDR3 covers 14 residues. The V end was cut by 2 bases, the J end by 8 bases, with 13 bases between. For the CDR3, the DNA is TGTGCCAGCAGTTACGGGAGTATGCTACATGAGCAGTTCTTC. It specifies CASSYGSMLHEQFF.

Written as DNA, the CDR3 is TGTGCCAGCAGCCCCGGGACTAGCGATGCCTACGAGCAGTACTTC. Amino acid sequence: CASSPGTSDAYEQYF. V is TRBV28 and J is TRBJ2-7, with 10 bases identical to TRBD2. Looked up from germline, CDR1 is MDHEN and CDR2 is SYDVKM. After removal of 6 bases from V and 2 bases from J, the junction contained 7 bases not matched to a gene. CDR3 length equals 15 residues.

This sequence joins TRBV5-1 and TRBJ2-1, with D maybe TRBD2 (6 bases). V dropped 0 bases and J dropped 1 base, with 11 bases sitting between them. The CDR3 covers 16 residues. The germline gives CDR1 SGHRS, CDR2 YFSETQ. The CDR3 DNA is TGCGCCAGCAGCTTGGCCGTGGGGGGATCCTACAATGAGCAGTTCTTC. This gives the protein CASSLAVGGSYNEQFF.

The CDR3 coding sequence is TGTGCCAGCATGTTTCCGACAGGCTCTAGCTCTGGAAACACCATATATTTT. Translating it yields CASMFPTGSSSGNTIYF. This sequence joins TRBV28 and TRBJ1-3, with a weak D call TRBD1 (6 bases). Trimming stripped 7 bases from V and 0 bases from J, with 19 bases between. CDR3 length equals 17 residues. The V gene's germline CDR1 is MDHEN and CDR2 SYDVKM.

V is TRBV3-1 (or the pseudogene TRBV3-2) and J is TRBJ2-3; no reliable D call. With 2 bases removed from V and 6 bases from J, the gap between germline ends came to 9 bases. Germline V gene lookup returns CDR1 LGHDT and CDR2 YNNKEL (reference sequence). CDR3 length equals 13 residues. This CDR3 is CASSQWIGDTQYF. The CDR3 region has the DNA TGTGCCAGCAGCCAATGGATCGGGGATACGCAGTATTTT.

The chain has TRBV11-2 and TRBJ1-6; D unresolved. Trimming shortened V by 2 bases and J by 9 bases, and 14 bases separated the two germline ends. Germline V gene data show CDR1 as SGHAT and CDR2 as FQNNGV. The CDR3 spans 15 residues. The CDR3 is CASSLWQEGVSPLHF. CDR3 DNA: TGTGCCAGCAGCTTATGGCAGGAGGGTGTTTCACCCCTCCACTTT.

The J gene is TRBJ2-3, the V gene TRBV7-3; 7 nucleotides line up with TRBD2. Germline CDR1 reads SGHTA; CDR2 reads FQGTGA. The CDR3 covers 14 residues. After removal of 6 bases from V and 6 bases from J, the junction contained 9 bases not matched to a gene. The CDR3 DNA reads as TGTGCCAGCAGGAGCGGGATGGGGACGGATACGCAGTATTTT. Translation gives CASRSGMGTDTQYF. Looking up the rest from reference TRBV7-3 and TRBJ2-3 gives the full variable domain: GAGVSQTPSNKVTEKGKYVELRCDPISGHTALYWYRQSLGQGPEFLIYFQGTGAADDSGLPNDRFFAVRPEGSVSTLKIQRTERGDSAVYLCASRSGMGTDTQYFGPGTRLTVL.

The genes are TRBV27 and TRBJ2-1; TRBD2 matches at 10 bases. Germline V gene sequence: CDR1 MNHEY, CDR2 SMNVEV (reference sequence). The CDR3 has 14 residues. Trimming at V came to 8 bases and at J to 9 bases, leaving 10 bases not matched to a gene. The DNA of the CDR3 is TGTGCCAGCCACCTAGCGGGAGAGGGTTTTGAGCAGTTCTTC. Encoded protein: CASHLAGEGFEQFF.

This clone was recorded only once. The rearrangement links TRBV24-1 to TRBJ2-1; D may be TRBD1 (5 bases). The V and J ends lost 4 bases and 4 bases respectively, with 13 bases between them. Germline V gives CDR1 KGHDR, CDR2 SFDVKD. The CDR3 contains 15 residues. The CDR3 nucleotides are TGTGCCACCAGTGAGGCAGGGCCCTCTTACAATGAGCAGTTCTTC. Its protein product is CATSEAGPSYNEQFF.

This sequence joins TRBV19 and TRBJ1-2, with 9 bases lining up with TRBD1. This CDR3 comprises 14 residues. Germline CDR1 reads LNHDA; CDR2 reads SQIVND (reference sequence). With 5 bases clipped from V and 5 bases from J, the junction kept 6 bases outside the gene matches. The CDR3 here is CASSYLGTGYGYTF. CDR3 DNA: TGTGCCAGTAGTTACCTCGGGACAGGGTATGGCTACACCTTC.